This T cell receptor beta chain originates from a study of blood T cell repertoires in COVID-19. Study-wide background: The samples span acute and convalescent COVID-19 from the United States, Italy and Spain. T cells, B-cell-depleted T cells, or PBMCs provided the cDNA or gDNA that served as material.

V was trimmed by 0 bases and J by 9 bases, leaving 9 bases between them. CDR1 MNHEY and CDR2 SVGAGI come from the germline V gene. The length of the CDR3 is 14 residues. This clone was picked up a small number of times. Per the study methods: Reference gene primer amplification in the assay estimated nucleated cell counts. The table came from immunoSEQ multiplex PCR; TCRdb's copy has only in-frame clones and leaves some out. V, J and clone size were drawn from that table, and D and trimming were deduced from the DNA. The table shows about 120,000 clones, with more than 70% occurring only once. The sample was peripheral blood. The clonotype was recovered from a man in his 70s with acute or convalescent COVID-19. The chain recombines TRBV6-5 with TRBJ1-6; D gene uncertain. CDR3 in amino acids: CASSYSQLFSPLHF. DNA of the CDR3: TGTGCCAGCAGTTACTCACAGCTTTTTTCACCCCTCCACTTT.